The entry below describes one T cell receptor (beta chain). The antigen remains unidentified. For the second PCR, which ran for about 7 to 12 cycles, a sample-barcoded 5' primer and a J-beta primer mix were used. Through a template-switch adaptor with 12 random nucleotides, each cDNA molecule received a tag. Using its own MiXCR run on the 5' RACE reads, TCRdb lists one record per CDR3 protein. The sample includes approximately 780,000 distinct CDR3 sequences, roughly 26% of them seen just once. Germline CDR1 reads MNHNY; CDR2 reads SVGAGI (reference sequence). Trimming at V came to 0 bases and at J to 3 bases, leaving 2 bases not matched to a gene. This CDR3 has 17 residues. This record belongs to a study of blood T cells in healthy people across ages. Study results and caveats: More naive CD4+ cells and higher diversity were found in long-lived than in aged donors.

The same specimen was also included in a second study, on T cells of mothers and their children. That study adds: Samples were provided by three healthy Caucasian mothers and their six children. At a sensitivity of approximately 100 clones per million clonotypes, no persistent microchimeric T cell clones appeared.

The chain couples TRBV6-6 to TRBJ2-3, with 14 bases matching TRBD2. Material for sequencing was blood. The sequence was obtained from a boy aged 10-17 years in good health. The CDR3 loop reads CASSYSTSGGATDTQYF. DNA of the CDR3: TGTGCCAGCAGTTACTCGACTAGCGGGGGGGCGACAGATACGCAGTATTTT.